This T cell receptor (beta chain) is from a study of tumour-infiltrating T cells in Burkitt lymphoma. Trimming removed 5 bases at V and 8 bases at J, with 15 bases between. CDR1 and CDR2 (germline): MNHEY, SMNVEV (reference sequence). This CDR3 spans 14 amino acids. Libraries were prepared by immunoSEQ multiplex PCR; TCRdb keeps only in-frame clonotypes and omits some of them. The sample comprises 600 to 850 clones, approximately 96% of which are singletons, and 2.4% rests with the top ten. Sequencing was done on a sample of tumor tissue. The chain links TRBV27 to TRBJ1-4; a weak D match, TRBD1 (5 bases). This receptor was obtained from a human donor with Burkitt lymphoma. The CDR3 loop reads CASSPGRAEEKLFF. The CDR3, as DNA: TGTGCCAGCAGTCCAGGGAGGGCGGAAGAAAAACTGTTTTTT.